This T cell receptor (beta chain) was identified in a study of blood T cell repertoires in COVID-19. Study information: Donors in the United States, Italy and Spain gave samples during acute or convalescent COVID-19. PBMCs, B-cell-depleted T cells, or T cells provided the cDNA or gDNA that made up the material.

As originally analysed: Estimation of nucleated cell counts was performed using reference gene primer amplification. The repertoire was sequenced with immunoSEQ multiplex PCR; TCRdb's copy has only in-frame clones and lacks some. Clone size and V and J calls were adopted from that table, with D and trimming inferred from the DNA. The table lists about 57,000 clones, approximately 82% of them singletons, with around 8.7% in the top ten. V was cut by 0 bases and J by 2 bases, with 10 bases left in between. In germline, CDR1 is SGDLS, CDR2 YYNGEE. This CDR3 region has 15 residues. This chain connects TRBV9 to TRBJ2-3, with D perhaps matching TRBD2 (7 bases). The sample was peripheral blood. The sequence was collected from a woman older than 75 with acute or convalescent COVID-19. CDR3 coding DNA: TGTGCCAGCAGCGTAGCGGGGGGCCTCACAGATACGCAGTATTTT. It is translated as CASSVAGGLTDTQYF. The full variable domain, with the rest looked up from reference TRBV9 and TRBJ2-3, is DSGVTQTPKHLITATGQRVTLRCSPRSGDLSVYWYQQSLDQGLQFLIQYYNGEERAKGNILERFSAQQFPDLHSELNLSSLELGDSALYFCASSVAGGLTDTQYFGPGTRLTVL.